One and the same sample provided the 29 T cell receptor beta chains below, sequenced in a study of T cells in Graves' hyperthyroidism and ophthalmopathy. TCR beta CDR3 regions were amplified from RNA transcripts. HTBI primers were used for first-round RT-PCR of the TCR CDR3. TCRdb analysed the multiplex PCR reads with MiXCR anew, one entry per CDR3 protein. The table lists 350,000 to 450,000 distinct CDR3 sequences, over 11% of them singletons. Sequences were obtained from blood. Receptors originate from a woman aged 55-70 years with Graves' hyperthyroidism.

This clonotype occurred many times. The rearrangement links TRBV4-1 to TRBJ1-1; D may be TRBD1 (5 bases). From germline, CDR1 is MGHRA and CDR2 YSYEKL. V lost 4 bases and J lost 2, with 17 bases in between. CDR3 size: 16 residues. In DNA form, the CDR3 reads TGCGCCAGCAGCCCCCAGCCCGGGACGGTTAACACTGAAGCTTTCTTT. Its translation is CASSPQPGTVNTEAFF.

The table lists this clonotype with many counts. J is TRBJ1-2 and V is TRBV11-2; 8 bases align to TRBD1. The CDR3 has 14 residues. Losses at the gene ends were 5 bases for V and 7 bases for J; bases not matched to a gene: 9. CDR1 is SGHAT and CDR2 is FQNNGV in the germline V gene. The CDR3 spells CASSPDLTGVGYTF. DNA for the CDR3: TGTGCCAGCAGCCCAGATCTGACAGGGGTTGGCTACACCTTC.

This chain joins TRBV6-1 and TRBJ1-6; D uncertain. The CDR3 has 15 residues. The V gene lost 7 bases and the J gene lost 0 bases, with 10 bases spanning the gap. The germline CDR1 and CDR2 sequences are MNHNS and SASEGT. CDR3 loop: CASKPESSYNSPLHF. The CDR3 bases are TGTGCCAGCAAACCGGAGAGCTCCTATAATTCACCCCTCCACTTT.

This clonotype has a count of ten or more. V is TRBV4-1 and J is TRBJ1-1; the D is unclear. CDR3 length equals 13 residues. The germline gives CDR1 MGHRA, CDR2 YSYEKL. V dropped 4 bases and J dropped 1 base, with 7 bases sitting between them. CDR3 sequence (DNA): TGCGCCAGCAGCCGAGGTCAGAACACTGAAGCTTTCTTT. This encodes CASSRGQNTEAFF.

This clonotype has a count of ten or more. V usage is TRBV6-1 and J usage is TRBJ1-1, with 8 bases that match TRBD1. This CDR3 region has 15 residues. V lost 6 bases to trimming and J lost 5 bases; unmatched junction nucleotides: 11. Germline V lookup: CDR1 MNHNS, CDR2 SASEGT. The CDR3 sequence: CASRTVQGGRTEAFF. CDR3 sequence (DNA): TGTGCCAGCAGAACCGTACAGGGGGGGCGAACTGAAGCTTTCTTT.

The rearrangement links TRBV20-1 to TRBJ2-5, with D unclear. V was trimmed by 3 bases and J by 2 bases, leaving 13 bases between them. Germline CDR1 reads DFQATT; CDR2 reads SNEGSKA (reference sequence). The CDR3 sequence is 14 residues long. The CDR3 here is CSASRTAEQETQYF. CDR3 bases: TGCAGTGCTAGCCGGACGGCGGAGCAAGAGACCCAGTACTTC.

The V and J genes are TRBV4-2 and TRBJ2-1; D uncertain. Germline CDR1 reads LGHNA; CDR2 reads YNFKEQ. There are 13 residues in the CDR3. The V end lost 0 bases, the J end lost 15 bases, and 15 bases lay between the germline ends. The DNA for the CDR3 is TGTGCCAGCAGCCAAGAATCCGATGCTGTTCTGTTCTTC. Translated: CASSQESDAVLFF.

This clonotype was counted many times. CDR3 sequence (DNA): TGCAGTGCCCCTCCCCTGGGGGGGACCCAGTACTTC. This translates into CSAPPLGGTQYF. The gene calls are TRBV20-1 and TRBJ2-5; possible D gene TRBD2, 6 bases. V was clipped by 6 bases and J by 7 bases, with 15 bases between them. The CDR3 runs to 12 residues. CDR1 and CDR2 from the germline V gene are DFQATT and SNEGSKA (reference sequence).

This clonotype showed up many times. CDR3 DNA sequence: TGTGCCACCAGGAGGGCAGGGACGGAGAACACTGAAGCTTTCTTT. The encoded protein is CATRRAGTENTEAFF. The J gene is TRBJ1-1, the V gene TRBV15; D might be TRBD1 (5 bases). CDR1 is LNHNV and CDR2 is YYDKDF in the germline V gene (reference sequence). CDR3 size: 15 residues. V gave up 6 bases and J gave up 1 base, with 15 bases separating them.

This clonotype has at least ten counts. The chain employs TRBV5-1 and TRBJ2-7, with 9 bases that match TRBD1. The CDR3 consists of 17 residues. From germline, CDR1 is SGHRS and CDR2 YFSETQ. V shed 4 bases, J shed 1 base, and the junction held 12 bases outside the gene matches. This chain's CDR3 is CASSLRPGQGNSYEQYF. The CDR3 DNA sequence: TGCGCCAGCAGCCTCCGACCGGGACAGGGAAATTCCTACGAGCAGTACTTC.

At least ten counts were recorded for this clonotype. The rearrangement uses TRBV28 and TRBJ2-7; TRBD1 matches at 10 bases. The trim removed 2 bases at V and 2 bases at J, leaving 6 bases unmatched. The germline gives CDR1 MDHEN, CDR2 SYDVKM. This CDR3 comprises 16 residues. The CDR3 DNA follows: TGTGCCAGCAGTTTACCGGGACAGGGGAAGACCTACGAGCAGTACTTC. This codes for CASSLPGQGKTYEQYF. The entire variable domain, with the rest obtained from reference TRBV28 and TRBJ2-7, is as follows: DVKVTQSSRYLVKRTGEKVFLECVQDMDHENMFWYRQDPGLGLRLIYFSYDVKMKEKGDIPEGYSVSREKKERFSLILESASTNQTSMYLCASSLPGQGKTYEQYFGPGTRLTVT.

This clonotype was observed many times. This chain links TRBV6-5 with TRBJ2-7, with 13 positions matching TRBD2. Germline loops: CDR1 MNHEY, CDR2 SVGAGI. The V and J ends lost 0 bases and 5 bases, in that order; junction bases with no gene match: 1. The CDR3 covers 15 residues. CDR3 residues: CASSYSGTSGNEQYF. CDR3 sequence (DNA): TGTGCCAGCAGTTACTCGGGGACTAGCGGGAACGAGCAGTACTTC.

There are many counts of this clonotype. The rearrangement joins TRBV12-3 or TRBV12-4 to TRBJ1-5; D gene unclear. V was cut by 2 bases and J by 3 bases, with 8 bases left in between. The CDR3 has 14 residues. DNA of the CDR3: TGTGCCAGCAGTTTAAGACGGGACAATCAGCCCCAGCATTTT. Translated: CASSLRRDNQPQHF.

This clonotype has a count of ten or more. The J gene is TRBJ2-1, the V gene TRBV28, with D unresolved. V lost 6 bases and J 5 bases, leaving 11 bases between the germline ends. Germline V gives CDR1 MDHEN, CDR2 SYDVKM. The CDR3 is 13 residues long. The CDR3 loop is CASSPTLNNEQFF. CDR3 in DNA: TGTGCCAGCAGCCCGACCCTGAACAATGAGCAGTTCTTC.

In its sample, this clonotype was seen many times. The chain carries TRBV27 and TRBJ2-3; 8 bases fit TRBD1. The CDR3 is made up of 15 amino acids. Germline CDR1 reads MNHEY; CDR2 reads SMNVEV (reference sequence). V lost 3 bases, J lost 0 bases, and 2 bases stayed unmatched. CDR3 sequence (DNA): TGTGCCAGCAGTTTCAGGGACAGGAGCACAGATACGCAGTATTTT. Amino acid sequence: CASSFRDRSTDTQYF.

The chain has TRBV6-2 or TRBV6-3 and TRBJ2-1; D is ambiguous. Germline V lookup: CDR1 MNHEY, CDR2 SVGEGT. This CDR3 contains 12 residues. The V end lost 7 bases, the J end lost 7 bases, and 11 bases lay between the germline ends. The CDR3 coding sequence is TGTGCCAGCACCCGACCTGGGAATGAGCAGTTCTTC. This encodes CASTRPGNEQFF.

This clonotype was recorded at least ten times. The chain carries TRBV2 and TRBJ1-1; D unclear. Germline lookup yields CDR1 SNHLY and CDR2 FYNNEI. The CDR3 spans 11 residues. Trimming took 7 bases from V and 3 from J, leaving 6 bases between them. CDR3 sequence reads: CASKRYTEAFF. The CDR3 DNA is TGTGCCAGCAAGCGCTACACTGAAGCTTTCTTT.

This clonotype was observed many times. The chain couples TRBV5-6 to TRBJ2-5; 14 nucleotides align to TRBD2. The CDR3 totals 18 residues. Germline V gene lookup returns CDR1 SGHDT and CDR2 YYEEEE. Trimming at V came to 3 bases and at J to 5 bases, leaving 12 bases not matched to a gene. The CDR3 region has the DNA TGTGCCAGCAGCTCCCGTCGACTAGCGGGAGGGAGGAGGGAGACCCAGTACTTC. Translating gives CASSSRRLAGGRRETQYF.

A word on this clonotype: A much larger clone sits a single nucleotide away, making a read error possible. This chain joins TRBV20-1 and TRBJ2-4; TRBD2 matches 7 bases. Trimming removed 1 base from V and 2 bases from J; junction bases left unmatched: 5. Looked up from germline, CDR1 is DFQATT and CDR2 is SNEGSKA (reference sequence). The CDR3 has 15 residues. CDR3 nucleotides: TGCAGTGCTAGAGTTGGCGGGGGTTCCAAAAACATTCAGTACTTC. Translated, it gives CSARVGGGSKNIQYF.

This clonotype was counted ten times or more. The V and J genes are TRBV28 and TRBJ1-2, with 8 bases that match TRBD1. J lost 3 bases, V lost 5 bases, and 5 bases had no gene match. Germline V gives CDR1 MDHEN, CDR2 SYDVKM. This CDR3 has 14 residues. The CDR3 sequence: CASSMTGVYYGYTF. For the CDR3, the DNA is TGTGCCAGCAGTATGACAGGGGTATACTATGGCTACACCTTC.

This clonotype was seen repeatedly, ten times or more. The chain joins TRBV28 to TRBJ1-1; 10 bases are a match to TRBD1. The CDR3 spans 15 residues. V gave up 5 bases and J gave up 4 bases; unmatched junction bases: 7. Per germline, CDR1 MDHEN and CDR2 SYDVKM. CDR3 in DNA: TGTGCCAGCAGTGAATCCGACAGGGGGCCCACTGAAGCTTTCTTT. It yields the protein CASSESDRGPTEAFF.

This clonotype was detected only a few times. The chain links TRBV5-1 to TRBJ2-5; 7 nucleotides match TRBD2. Trimming removed 0 bases from V and 5 bases from J; junction bases left unmatched: 10. The CDR3 runs 16 residues. Germline V gives CDR1 SGHRS, CDR2 YFSETQ. The CDR3 DNA reads TGCGCCAGCAGCTTGGCCGGGGCTAGCGGTGTTGAGACCCAGTACTTC. This encodes CASSLAGASGVETQYF.

The table lists this clonotype with many counts. The V call is TRBV28, the J call TRBJ2-7, with a possible D match to TRBD2 (6 bases). This CDR3 has 13 residues. In germline, CDR1 is MDHEN, CDR2 SYDVKM. Trimming cost V 1 base and J 11 bases, with 15 bases left between them. Here the CDR3 reads CASSLSEPSEKYF. CDR3 coding DNA: TGTGCCAGCAGTTTATCGGAACCTAGCGAAAAGTACTTC. The full variable domain, in which reference TRBV28 and TRBJ2-7 provide the parts outside the CDR3, is DVKVTQSSRYLVKRTGEKVFLECVQDMDHENMFWYRQDPGLGLRLIYFSYDVKMKEKGDIPEGYSVSREKKERFSLILESASTNQTSMYLCASSLSEPSEKYFGPGTRLTVT.

This clonotype has at least ten counts. This chain joins TRBV7-3 and TRBJ2-2; TRBD1 aligns across 9 bases. Germline V gives CDR1 SGHTA, CDR2 FQGTGA. This CDR3 region has 15 residues. Losses at the gene ends were 5 bases for V and 5 bases for J; bases not matched to a gene: 6. CDR3 in DNA: TGTGCCAGCAGCAGGGACAGGGTTACAACCGGGGAGCTGTTTTTT. Translating gives CASSRDRVTTGELFF.

Of note for this clonotype: This may stem from a read error, because a much larger clone lies one nucleotide away. The chain uses TRBV18 and TRBJ1-4, with D perhaps matching TRBD1 (5 bases). CDR1 is KGHSH and CDR2 is LQKENI in the germline V gene. This CDR3 is built from 13 residues. CDR3 nucleotide sequence: TGTGCCAGCTCACGGGCAGGGAATGAAGAACTGTTTTTT. Protein product: CASSRAGNEELFF.

This clonotype was picked up many times. This rearrangement joins TRBV20-1 to TRBJ2-7; TRBD1 matches at 7 bases. V was clipped by 5 bases and J by 0 bases; unmatched bases: 7. The CDR3 spans 14 residues. Germline V lookup: CDR1 DFQATT, CDR2 SNEGSKA (reference sequence). The CDR3 protein is CSALGTENSYEQYF. Here the CDR3 DNA reads TGCAGTGCTCTCGGGACAGAAAACTCCTACGAGCAGTACTTC.

This clonotype came up many times. CDR3 in DNA: TGTGCCAGCACTTCCCCGGGACAGGGTGTGAACGAGCAGTACTTC. This sequence encodes CASTSPGQGVNEQYF. J is TRBJ2-7 and V is TRBV12-3 or TRBV12-4; 9 nucleotides line up with TRBD1. After removal of 7 bases from V and 5 bases from J, the junction contained 12 bases not matched to a gene. This CDR3 spans 15 amino acids.

In its sample, this clonotype was seen many times. This chain uses TRBV3-1 with TRBJ2-3; no firm D call. The V gene's germline CDR1 is LGHDT and CDR2 YNNKEL (reference sequence). V was shortened by 2 bases and J by 2 bases, with 8 bases between the two germline ends. The CDR3 has 14 amino acids. CDR3 sequence (DNA): TGTGCCAGCAGCCAACTAGGAGTCACAGATACGCAGTATTTT. Amino acids: CASSQLGVTDTQYF.

The genes are TRBV20-1 and TRBJ1-6, with unresolved D. Trimming took off 0 bases at V and 14 bases at J, with 17 bases between the two ends. From germline, CDR1 is DFQATT and CDR2 SNEGSKA (reference sequence). The length of the CDR3 is 14 residues. CDR3 in DNA: TGCAGTGCTAGAGATCCCACTTCTACTACGACCCTCCACTTT. This translates into CSARDPTSTTTLHF.